This TCR beta chain emerged from a study of response to subunit inactivated influenza vaccine. Regarding the study as a whole: A suggestion made by the authors is that each seasonal influenza vaccination recruits few new T cells.

TCRdb used MiXCR to reprocess the RT-PCR reads, holding one entry per CDR3 protein. The data show 550,000 to 600,000 distinct CDR3 sequences, roughly 10% seen once. With 1 base removed from V and 1 base from J, the gap between germline ends came to 10 bases. Germline V CDR1 and CDR2: SNHLY, FYNNEI. The CDR3 is 15 residues long. This clonotype was counted between two and nine times. Its antigen is still unknown. The TCR was taken from a man aged 45-65 years who received an inactivated influenza vaccine. The chain carries TRBV2 and TRBJ2-5; weak D call: TRBD2 (6 bases). The specimen was PBMCs from blood, collected on the day of vaccination. CDR3 region: CASSEVSGGQETQYF. The CDR3 DNA reads TGTGCCAGCAGTGAAGTATCCGGGGGCCAAGAGACCCAGTACTTC. Complete variable domain (other parts from reference TRBV2 and TRBJ2-5): EPEVTQTPSHQVTQMGQEVILRCVPISNHLYFYWYRQILGQKVEFLVSFYNNEISEKSEIFDDQFSVERPDGSNFTLKIRSTKLEDSAMYFCASSEVSGGQETQYFGPGTRLLVL.